The T cell receptor beta chain described here comes from a study of blood T cell repertoires in COVID-19. Study as a whole: T cells, B-cell-depleted T cells, or PBMCs provided the cDNA or gDNA that served as material.

Under the authors' procedure: Estimation of nucleated cell counts was performed using reference gene primer amplification. Clones were sequenced by immunoSEQ multiplex PCR, and TCRdb holds only the in-frame ones, with some missing. V and J calls and clone size are given by that table; D and trimming were obtained from the DNA. The sample includes 150,000 to 180,000 clones, approximately 73% of them seen just once. This CDR3 has 16 residues. The germline V gene has CDR1 SGHVS and CDR2 FNYEAQ. V trimming: 6 bases; J trimming: 7 bases; junction bases outside the gene matches: 13. The sample consisted of peripheral blood. This TCR was sampled from a woman of 80 years or more with acute or convalescent COVID-19. The J gene is TRBJ1-5, the V gene TRBV7-6; 9 nucleotides agree with TRBD1. The CDR3 is CASSDLTGGALQPQHF. CDR3 DNA sequence: TGTGCCAGCAGTGATCTTACAGGGGGCGCATTACAGCCCCAGCATTTT.